The next 28 T cell receptor beta chains were all read from a single sample in a study of OX40 agonist ivuxolimab in advanced cancers. Only in-frame clones appear in the TCRdb table, and some are missing; sequencing was by immunoSEQ multiplex PCR. The sample contains 45,000 to 55,000 clones, roughly 85% of which appear only once. The input for sequencing was CD4+ or CD8+ T cells sorted from blood, taken in a trial of the OX40 agonist ivuxolimab. The receptors were sampled from an adult with an advanced solid tumor such as melanoma, head and neck, liver or kidney cancer.

The chain couples TRBV19 to TRBJ2-1, with TRBD1 as a possible D gene (6 bases). Germline CDR1 is LNHDA and CDR2 is SQIVND (reference sequence). CDR3 size: 14 residues. The V end was cut by 6 bases, the J end by 5 bases, with 14 bases between. The CDR3 nucleotides read TGTGCCAGTAGCCCACAGGGTTGGGACAATGAGCAGTTCTTC. Translated: CASSPQGWDNEQFF.

This chain links TRBV5-4 with TRBJ2-4, with D possibly called TRBD1 or TRBD2 (5 bases each). Germline CDR1 reads SGHNT; CDR2 reads YYREEE (reference sequence). Trimming pared 1 base from V and 0 bases from J, leaving 11 bases between. The CDR3 spans 16 residues. CDR3 sequence reads: CASSLSTGTAKNIQYF. The CDR3 region has the DNA TGTGCCAGCAGCTTGAGTACTGGGACAGCCAAAAACATTCAGTACTTC.

The J gene is TRBJ1-1, the V gene TRBV7-2; D uncertain. The CDR3 consists of 13 residues. Germline CDR1 reads SGHTA; CDR2 reads FQGNSA. Trimming took 7 bases from V and 5 from J, leaving 14 bases between them. CDR3 loop: CASNPLGRTEAFF. CDR3 bases: TGTGCCAGCAATCCGTTGGGGAGGACTGAAGCTTTCTTT.

This clone was detected only a few times. The V gene is TRBV29-1, the J gene TRBJ1-1; maybe TRBD1 (5 bases). V was cut by 7 bases and J by 4 bases, with 13 bases left in between. CDR1 is SQVTM, CDR2 ANQGSEA, per germline. This CDR3 comprises 12 residues. CDR3 protein: CSGGGGGTEAFF. For the CDR3, the DNA is TGCAGCGGGGGCGGGGGAGGCACTGAAGCTTTCTTT.

In its sample, this clone was seen once. V usage is TRBV19 and J usage is TRBJ1-2; no clear D gene. Germline CDR1 is LNHDA and CDR2 is SQIVND (reference sequence). The CDR3 has 12 residues. V was pared by 5 bases and J by 8 bases, with 12 bases between. In DNA, the CDR3 is TGTGCCAGTAGTCTGAGGACCGACGGCTACACCTTC. Protein product: CASSLRTDGYTF. The full variable domain, in which reference TRBV19 and TRBJ1-2 provide the parts outside the CDR3, is DGGITQSPKYLFRKEGQNVTLSCEQNLNHDAMYWYRQDPGQGLRLIYYSQIVNDFQKGDIAEGYSVSREKKESFPLTVTSAQKNPTAFYLCASSLRTDGYTFGSGTRLTVV.

The chain has TRBV11-3 and TRBJ2-1; D may be TRBD1 or TRBD2 (5 bases each). Between the trimmed V and J ends, which lost 1 base and 4 bases, there was a span of 11 bases. This CDR3 region has 15 residues. Germline V CDR1 and CDR2: SGHNT, YENEEA. Here the CDR3 reads CASSLGDPAYNEQFF. As DNA, the CDR3 is TGTGCCAGCAGCTTAGGGGACCCGGCTTACAATGAGCAGTTCTTC.

This sequence joins TRBV6-5 and TRBJ2-7, with D hard to call. Trimming pared 6 bases from V and 4 bases from J, leaving 10 bases between. Looked up from germline, CDR1 is MNHEY and CDR2 is SVGAGI. The CDR3 is 12 residues long. In nucleotides, the CDR3 is TGTGCCAGCAGCTCCGGACCGTACGAGCAGTACTTC. Translating it yields CASSSGPYEQYF.

The chain is built from TRBV7-9 and TRBJ1-1; 7 nucleotides line up with TRBD1. V lost 5 bases and J lost 8; bases outside the gene matches: 17. CDR1 and CDR2 from the germline V gene are SEHNR and FQNEAQ (reference sequence). The CDR3 is 16 residues long. This CDR3 reads CASSAQGQLGKGEAFF. The DNA for the CDR3 is TGTGCCAGCAGCGCTCAGGGACAGTTAGGGAAGGGAGAAGCTTTCTTT.

The chain carries TRBV27 and TRBJ2-7, with 10 bases lining up with TRBD1. CDR1 and CDR2 (germline): MNHEY, SMNVEV (reference sequence). CDR3 length: 18 residues. J was trimmed by 1 base and V by 6 bases; bases with no gene match: 15. The CDR3 region has the DNA TGTGCCAGCAGCCCTAAACCCCCCGGGACAGGGGCTTCCTACGAGCAGTACTTC. Translation gives CASSPKPPGTGASYEQYF.

The chain employs TRBV5-1 and TRBJ1-1, with TRBD1 identical over 7 bases. V was pared by 0 bases and J by 0 bases, with 2 bases of the junction left unmatched. Germline CDR1 is SGHRS and CDR2 is YFSETQ. The length of the CDR3 is 15 residues. CDR3 bases: TGCGCCAGCAGCTTGGAACAGGGGATGAACACTGAAGCTTTCTTT. As protein: CASSLEQGMNTEAFF.

The rearrangement uses TRBV5-1 and TRBJ1-1, with no clear D. CDR1 is SGHRS, CDR2 YFSETQ, per germline. Trimming pared 4 bases from V and 3 bases from J, leaving 10 bases between. The CDR3 is made up of 13 amino acids. Written as DNA, the CDR3 is TGCGCCAGCAGCGTGGGTTTCGACACTGAAGCTTTCTTT. This translates into CASSVGFDTEAFF.

The chain combines TRBV19 with TRBJ2-5; D gene uncertain. V was pared by 5 bases and J by 7 bases, with 14 bases between. The germline CDR1 and CDR2 sequences are LNHDA and SQIVND (reference sequence). This CDR3 contains 13 residues. The CDR3 loop is CASSSPPLMTQYF. The CDR3 coding sequence is TGTGCCAGTAGTTCCCCCCCCTTAATGACCCAGTACTTC.

By sample share, this clone is medium-sized. The chain is built from TRBV11-1 and TRBJ2-1; D remains ambiguous. The CDR3 covers 15 residues. Trimming cost V 7 bases and J 2 bases, with 15 bases left between them. Germline V lookup: CDR1 SGHAT, CDR2 FQDESV (reference sequence). CDR3 nucleotide sequence: TGTGCCAGCACGCTAAGGGTTTCGCCCTACAATGAGCAGTTCTTC. Its translation is CASTLRVSPYNEQFF.

The CDR3 sequence: CSVQLAGNYQPQHF. CDR3 nucleotide sequence: TGCAGCGTTCAGTTAGCAGGGAATTATCAGCCCCAGCATTTT. The chain joins TRBV29-1 to TRBJ1-5; tentatively, D is TRBD1 (5 bases). The CDR3 has 14 residues. V lost 5 bases and J lost 5, with 16 bases in between. The germline V gene has CDR1 SQVTM and CDR2 ANQGSEA.

The J gene is TRBJ2-7, the V gene TRBV2; a possible D gene is TRBD2 (6 bases). This CDR3 is 14 amino acids long. The germline gives CDR1 SNHLY, CDR2 FYNNEI. V dropped 1 base and J dropped 6 bases, with 13 bases sitting between them. CDR3: CASSEVGGRSEQYF. CDR3 sequence (DNA): TGTGCCAGCAGTGAAGTGGGAGGTCGAAGCGAGCAGTACTTC.

This clone was counted once. V gene TRBV7-9 combines with J gene TRBJ2-4; 7 nucleotides agree with TRBD1. Germline loops: CDR1 SEHNR, CDR2 FQNEAQ (reference sequence). This CDR3 is 19 amino acids long. Trimming at V came to 2 bases and at J to 1 base, leaving 14 bases not matched to a gene. The CDR3 coding sequence is TGTGCCAGCAGCTTACCGCTACGAGGGGGCGCTTCCGCCAAAAACATTCAGTACTTC. Protein product: CASSLPLRGGASAKNIQYF.

V is TRBV5-6 and J is TRBJ1-1, with D possibly matching TRBD1 (6 bases). From germline, CDR1 is SGHDT and CDR2 YYEEEE. Trimming cost V 5 bases and J 6 bases, with 14 bases left between them. The CDR3 length is 13 residues. CDR3 region: CASRIRGGAEAFF. CDR3 sequence (DNA): TGTGCCAGCAGAATCAGGGGAGGCGCTGAAGCTTTCTTT. Full variable domain (rest looked up from reference TRBV5-6 and TRBJ1-1): DAGVTQSPTHLIKTRGQQVTLRCSPKSGHDTVSWYQQALGQGPQFIFQYYEEEERQRGNFPDRFSGHQFPNYSSELNVNALLLGDSALYLCASRIRGGAEAFFGQGTRLTVV.

This clone came up once. The genes are TRBV6-6 and TRBJ1-2; 11 nucleotides align to TRBD1. Germline V CDR1 and CDR2: MNHNY, SVGAGI (reference sequence). The CDR3 contains 15 residues. The J segment lost 3 bases and the V segment lost 9 bases, leaving 9 bases of the junction unmatched. The CDR3 region is CASTRTGGEDYGYTF. CDR3 nucleotides: TGTGCCAGTACCCGGACAGGGGGCGAGGACTATGGCTACACCTTC.

J is TRBJ1-4 and V is TRBV6-5, with TRBD1 matching 8 bases. V lost 8 bases, J lost 7 bases, and 9 bases stayed unmatched. Germline lookup yields CDR1 MNHEY and CDR2 SVGAGI. The CDR3 contains 14 residues. This chain's CDR3 is CASGGRGRVEKLFF. DNA for the CDR3: TGTGCCAGCGGGGGCAGGGGGCGGGTTGAAAAACTGTTTTTT.

The chain has TRBV27 and TRBJ2-5; 13 bases agree with TRBD2. Germline V lookup: CDR1 MNHEY, CDR2 SMNVEV (reference sequence). The CDR3 has 19 residues. The V and J ends lost 6 bases and 4 bases, in that order; junction bases with no gene match: 17. The CDR3 nucleotides are TGTGCCAGCAGCCCGGGACTAGCGGGGATACTACCAGGAGGAGAGACCCAGTACTTC. Its protein is CASSPGLAGILPGGETQYF.

The rearrangement uses TRBV14 and TRBJ1-1; D remains unclear. The CDR3 is 13 residues long. The germline V gene encodes CDR1 SGHDN and CDR2 FVKESK. V dropped 0 bases and J dropped 5 bases, with 7 bases sitting between them. The CDR3 spells CASSQERVTEAFF. The CDR3 coding sequence is TGTGCCAGCAGCCAAGAAAGAGTAACTGAAGCTTTCTTT.

The chain joins TRBV6-5 to TRBJ1-1; D might be TRBD1 (6 bases). V dropped 6 bases and J dropped 1 base, with 15 bases sitting between them. From germline, CDR1 is MNHEY and CDR2 SVGAGI. CDR3 length equals 15 residues. The CDR3 sequence: CASSKRARGNTEAFF. The CDR3 nucleotides are TGTGCCAGCAGCAAACGGGCCAGGGGGAACACTGAAGCTTTCTTT.

The chain is built from TRBV5-1 and TRBJ2-7; no clear D. Trimming removed 0 bases from V and 3 bases from J, with 10 bases in between. Germline CDR1 is SGHRS and CDR2 is YFSETQ. The CDR3 length is 14 residues. CDR3 nucleotides: TGCGCCAGCAGCTTGGAGGTTGGCATCTACGAGCAGTACTTC. Amino acid sequence: CASSLEVGIYEQYF.

The chain links TRBV5-1 to TRBJ2-6; no clear D gene. CDR1 is SGHRS, CDR2 YFSETQ, per germline. The V and J ends lost 0 bases and 0 bases respectively, with 7 bases between them. The CDR3 sequence is 16 residues long. CDR3 residues: CASSLVHLSGANVLTF. The CDR3 DNA is TGCGCCAGCAGCTTGGTGCACCTCTCTGGGGCCAACGTCCTGACTTTC.

The chain joins TRBV10-3 to TRBJ2-7; D unclear. V was shortened by 2 bases and J by 3 bases, with 14 bases between the two germline ends. Looked up from germline, CDR1 is ENHRY and CDR2 is SYGVKD. CDR3 size: 15 residues. The CDR3 DNA sequence: TGTGCCATCAGTGAGCCGAAGGGCTTCTACTACGAGCAGTACTTC. This translates into CAISEPKGFYYEQYF.

V gene TRBV7-2 combines with J gene TRBJ1-5, with D perhaps matching TRBD1 (6 bases). This CDR3 spans 15 amino acids. V was cut by 2 bases and J by 1 base, with 9 bases left in between. Germline values: CDR1 SGHTA, CDR2 FQGNSA. CDR3 region: CASSLNRVSNQPQHF. CDR3 nucleotide sequence: TGTGCCAGCAGCTTAAACAGGGTGAGCAATCAGCCCCAGCATTTT.

The V gene is TRBV11-3, the J gene TRBJ1-3; D is unclear. CDR3 size: 14 residues. In germline, CDR1 is SGHNT, CDR2 YENEEA. Trimming left V 0 bases short and J 0 bases short, with 3 bases between. CDR3 coding DNA: TGTGCCAGCAGCTTAGACAGCTCTGGAAACACCATATATTTT. Its protein is CASSLDSSGNTIYF.

V usage is TRBV29-1 and J usage is TRBJ2-5, with TRBD2 matching over 11 bases. CDR1 and CDR2 (germline): SQVTM, ANQGSEA. J was trimmed by 2 bases and V by 5 bases; bases with no gene match: 16. The CDR3 contains 18 residues. In DNA form, the CDR3 reads TGCAGCGTTCGTTTGGTAGCGGGAGGGCCTGGTAGGCAAGAGACCCAGTACTTC. Amino acid sequence: CSVRLVAGGPGRQETQYF.